The 8 T cell receptor beta chains listed next were all sequenced from one sample in a study of cytomegalovirus exposure and HLA in healthy donors. The PCR contained 60 Vbeta and 13 Jbeta primers. Some clones are missing from TCRdb's copy, which holds only in-frame ones; the method was immunoSEQ multiplex PCR. Here the sample spans under 130,000 clones, 74% being singletons. The sequencing input was PBMCs. The receptors originated from a man aged 45-65 years in good health and CMV-seropositive.

The chain couples TRBV23-1 to TRBJ2-7; 9 bases align to TRBD1. TRBV23-1 is an ORF, and what it does is uncertain. The V and J ends lost 4 bases and 9 bases, in that order; junction bases with no gene match: 13. This CDR3 has 15 amino acids. The CDR3 sequence is CASSLRDREKDGQYF. CDR3 sequence (DNA): TGCGCCAGCAGTCTTCGGGACAGGGAAAAGGACGGGCAGTACTTC.

The chain employs TRBV5-5 and TRBJ2-7, with a tentative D call TRBD1 (6 bases). V shed 4 bases and J shed 4 bases, with 21 bases lying between them. Germline CDR1 reads SGHKS; CDR2 reads YYEKEE (reference sequence). The CDR3 loop spans 16 amino acids. The CDR3 reads CASSHMRTGQRYEQYF. As DNA, the CDR3 is TGTGCCAGCAGCCATATGCGAACAGGGCAACGATACGAGCAGTACTTC.

The chain employs TRBV27 and TRBJ1-2; maybe TRBD1 (5 bases). This CDR3 comprises 16 residues. Per the germline V gene, CDR1 is MNHEY and CDR2 is SMNVEV (reference sequence). Trimming left V 3 bases short and J 2 bases short, with 16 bases between. CDR3 sequence (DNA): TGTGCCAGCAGTTTTAGTTGGCGGGACTTGAACTATGGCTACACCTTC. This codes for CASSFSWRDLNYGYTF.

This clone was seen just once. The chain carries TRBV5-1 and TRBJ1-5; 7 nucleotides align to TRBD1. Germline CDR1 is SGHRS and CDR2 is YFSETQ. Trimming cost V 5 bases and J 5 bases; bases outside gene matches: 4. This CDR3 region has 13 residues. CDR3 in DNA: TGCGCCAGCAGTAACAGGGGAGATCAGCCCCAGCATTTT. This encodes CASSNRGDQPQHF. The full variable domain, completed using reference TRBV5-1 and TRBJ1-5, is KAGVTQTPRYLIKTRGQQVTLSCSPISGHRSVSWYQQTPGQGLQFLFEYFSETQRNKGNFPGRFSGRQFSNSRSEMNVSTLELGDSALYLCASSNRGDQPQHFGDGTRLSIL.

This clone was seen a handful of times. The chain carries TRBV2 and TRBJ2-1, with TRBD1 matching 7 bases. The J segment lost 10 bases and the V segment lost 6 bases, leaving 3 bases of the junction unmatched. Per germline, CDR1 SNHLY and CDR2 FYNNEI. The CDR3 totals 11 residues. The CDR3 reads CASSGQEEQFF. DNA of the CDR3: TGTGCCAGCAGCGGACAGGAAGAGCAGTTCTTC.

This chain joins TRBV18 and TRBJ1-4, with 9 bases identical to TRBD1. Germline assignment: CDR1 KGHSH and CDR2 LQKENI. The CDR3 runs to 13 residues. With 7 bases clipped from V and 7 bases from J, the junction kept 4 bases outside the gene matches. CDR3 amino acids: CASLQGQGEKLFF. In nucleotides, the CDR3 is TGTGCCAGCTTGCAGGGACAGGGTGAAAAACTGTTTTTT.

The chain joins TRBV7-8 to TRBJ1-3, with D perhaps TRBD1 (6 bases). The CDR3 sequence is 17 residues long. V was clipped by 5 bases and J by 4 bases, with 21 bases between them. CDR1 is SGHVS, CDR2 FQNEAQ, per germline. CDR3 residues: CASSPANRALGGNTIYF. The CDR3 nucleotides are TGTGCCAGCAGCCCCGCTAACAGGGCCTTGGGCGGAAACACCATATATTTT.

This clone was observed a handful of times. The rearrangement links TRBV11-3 to TRBJ2-3; the D gene is possibly TRBD2 (5 bases). The germline V gene encodes CDR1 SGHNT and CDR2 YENEEA. The CDR3 spans 13 residues. V dropped 3 bases and J dropped 8 bases, with 12 bases sitting between them. CDR3 in DNA: TGTGCCAGCAGCTTCGGCGGGCATGGTACGCAGTATTTT. Amino acid sequence: CASSFGGHGTQYF.